The 14 T cell receptor beta chains given below trace back to one sample, sequenced in a study of blood T cell repertoires in COVID-19. Here immunoSEQ multiplex PCR was the method, and the copy in TCRdb shows in-frame clones only, minus some. In the table there are over 80,000 clones, over 75% of which are singletons. Sequencing used peripheral blood. These receptor sequences come from a human donor in a cohort sampled during active COVID-19.

The chain joins TRBV7-8 to TRBJ2-1; 8 nucleotides match TRBD2. Trimming at V came to 5 bases and at J to 5 bases, leaving 8 bases not matched to a gene. Germline V gene data show CDR1 as SGHVS and CDR2 as FQNEAQ. This CDR3 region has 15 residues. The CDR3 nucleotides are TGTGCCAGCAGCCGTACCGGGACTAGAGACAATGAGCAGTTCTTC. Translating gives CASSRTGTRDNEQFF.

This chain connects TRBV7-8 to TRBJ2-1; 14 nucleotides match TRBD2. V gave up 5 bases and J gave up 1 base; unmatched junction bases: 1. Germline values: CDR1 SGHVS, CDR2 FQNEAQ. This CDR3 spans 16 amino acids. The CDR3 coding sequence is TGTGCCAGCAGCCGGACTAGCGGGAGGTCCTACAATGAGCAGTTCTTC. Translating gives CASSRTSGRSYNEQFF.

V gene TRBV3-1 (or the pseudogene TRBV3-2) combines with J gene TRBJ2-1; TRBD2 matches at 9 bases. CDR3 size: 15 residues. Losses at the gene ends were 5 bases for V and 5 bases for J; bases not matched to a gene: 7. Per germline, CDR1 LGHDT and CDR2 YNNKEL (reference sequence). CDR3 loop: CASSEREVGNNEQFF. The DNA for the CDR3 is TGTGCCAGCAGCGAGCGGGAGGTCGGGAACAATGAGCAGTTCTTC.

The chain carries TRBV28 and TRBJ1-5; D call uncertain. The germline gives CDR1 MDHEN, CDR2 SYDVKM. V was trimmed by 2 bases and J by 5 bases, leaving 10 bases between them. This CDR3 has 14 residues. CDR3 in DNA: TGTGCCAGCAGTTTAGCGGGGATCGATCAGCCCCAGCATTTT. It is translated as CASSLAGIDQPQHF.

The rearrangement uses TRBV7-9 and TRBJ1-5, with D possibly matching TRBD1 (5 bases). CDR3 size: 14 residues. From germline, CDR1 is SEHNR and CDR2 FQNEAQ (reference sequence). Trimming took 4 bases from V and 6 from J, leaving 13 bases between them. The CDR3 coding sequence is TGTGCCAGCAGCTCTGGGGGGGGGACTCAGCCCCAGCATTTT. It yields the protein CASSSGGGTQPQHF.

This clone has only one observation. The chain carries TRBV6-2 or TRBV6-3 and TRBJ2-5; the D is unclear. Deletions cut 0 bases from V and 5 bases from J, with 10 bases between. The CDR3 spans 14 residues. CDR1 MNHEY and CDR2 SVGEGT come from the germline V gene. CDR3 sequence: CASSYSRLSETQYF. DNA for the CDR3: TGTGCCAGCAGTTACTCTCGTTTATCGGAGACCCAGTACTTC.

This chain's CDR3 is CSVVGGPYEQYF. In DNA form, the CDR3 reads TGCAGCGTCGTGGGGGGGCCGTACGAGCAGTACTTC. The chain joins TRBV29-1 to TRBJ2-7, with a weak D call TRBD2 (7 bases). Trimming cost V 6 bases and J 4 bases, with 13 bases left between them. The CDR3 runs 12 residues. Germline V gene data show CDR1 as SQVTM and CDR2 as ANQGSEA.

This chain connects TRBV7-3 to TRBJ2-1, with unresolved D. The length of the CDR3 is 15 residues. The germline gives CDR1 SGHTA, CDR2 FQGTGA. Trimming shortened V by 4 bases and J by 0 bases, and 10 bases separated the two germline ends. The CDR3 here is CASSSTPSSYNEQFF. Here the CDR3 DNA reads TGTGCCAGCAGCTCCACTCCTAGCTCCTACAATGAGCAGTTCTTC.

V and J are TRBV14 and TRBJ1-6; D might be TRBD1 (5 bases). CDR1 is SGHDN, CDR2 FVKESK, per germline. CDR3 length equals 13 residues. With 5 bases removed from V and 14 bases from J, the gap between germline ends came to 16 bases. CDR3 loop: CASSLGALESLHF. As DNA, the CDR3 is TGTGCCAGCAGCTTAGGGGCCCTTGAGTCCCTCCACTTT.

This chain uses TRBV28 with TRBJ2-7; 7 nucleotides match TRBD1. Germline lookup yields CDR1 MDHEN and CDR2 SYDVKM. This CDR3 is 14 amino acids long. With 7 bases clipped from V and 2 bases from J, the junction kept 8 bases outside the gene matches. The CDR3 is CASNPPGQPYEQYF. CDR3 coding DNA: TGTGCCAGCAACCCTCCGGGACAGCCCTACGAGCAGTACTTC. Looking up the rest from reference TRBV28 and TRBJ2-7 gives the full variable domain: DVKVTQSSRYLVKRTGEKVFLECVQDMDHENMFWYRQDPGLGLRLIYFSYDVKMKEKGDIPEGYSVSREKKERFSLILESASTNQTSMYLCASNPPGQPYEQYFGPGTRLTVT.

A single count supports this clone. The V gene is TRBV9, the J gene TRBJ1-4; no clear D gene. The CDR3 spans 15 residues. Germline V gene lookup returns CDR1 SGDLS and CDR2 YYNGEE. The V end was cut by 0 bases, the J end by 1 base, with 7 bases between. The CDR3 nucleotides read TGTGCCAGCAGCGTAGATCCCGTAACTAATGAAAAACTGTTTTTT. As protein: CASSVDPVTNEKLFF.

The J gene is TRBJ2-7, the V gene TRBV15; D gene ambiguous. V was clipped by 1 base and J by 6 bases, with 10 bases between them. Looked up from germline, CDR1 is LNHNV and CDR2 is YYDKDF (reference sequence). The CDR3 sequence is 13 residues long. The CDR3 DNA follows: TGTGCCACCAGCAGAGTACTGCTTGGCGAGCAGTACTTC. As protein: CATSRVLLGEQYF.

The chain couples TRBV5-1 to TRBJ2-5; TRBD2 matches 8 bases. Germline V gene sequence: CDR1 SGHRS, CDR2 YFSETQ. The V gene end was trimmed by 6 bases and the J gene end by 5 bases; junction bases not matched to a gene: 3. There are 12 residues in the CDR3. CDR3 sequence (DNA): TGCGCCAGCAACGGGGGGGTGGAGACCCAGTACTTC. Amino acids: CASNGGVETQYF.

The V gene is TRBV9, the J gene TRBJ2-4; TRBD1 matches at 11 bases. The CDR3 runs to 13 residues. J was trimmed by 8 bases and V by 5 bases; bases with no gene match: 3. Germline CDR1 and CDR2: SGDLS and YYNGEE. DNA of the CDR3: TGTGCCAGCAGTCGGGACAGGGGGGACATTCAGTACTTC. This sequence encodes CASSRDRGDIQYF.